The rows below give T cell receptor beta chains drawn from one sample of a study of blood T cell repertoires in COVID-19. TCRdb's table, derived via immunoSEQ multiplex PCR, lists solely in-frame clones and lacks some. Of 200,000 to 250,000 clones listed, about 85% are singletons. Sequencing was done on a sample of peripheral blood. The receptors originated from a woman between 50 and 59 years old with COVID-19, enrolled during active disease. CDR3s include the opening cysteine and the closing phenylalanine or tryptophan. Each record gives: clone size, V gene, J gene, D gene, CDR3 protein, CDR3 DNA. D genes are given only for firm matches. The size of a clone is reported for some rows only, either as once, few or many, or as a class for expanded clones.

>NA|TRBV7-2|TRBJ2-2|NA
CASSLSARGELFF
TGTGCCAGCAGCTTGAGCGCGCGCGGGGAGCTGTTTTTT
>NA|TRBV5-1|TRBJ1-5|TRBD1
CASSLLRTGGPSFQPQHF
TGCGCCAGCAGCCTCCTTCGGACAGGGGGCCCCTCTTTTCAGCCCCAGCATTTT
>NA|TRBV6-5|TRBJ1-1|TRBD1
CASRQHRGKNTEAFF
TGTGCCAGCAGGCAGCACAGGGGGAAGAACACTGAAGCTTTCTTT
>NA|TRBV27|TRBJ2-1|NA
CASSLMGGALNEQFF
TGTGCCAGCAGTTTAATGGGGGGGGCCTTAAATGAGCAGTTCTTC
>few|TRBV11-3|TRBJ2-7|TRBD2
CASRVAGESHEQYF
TGTGCCAGCAGGGTAGCGGGGGAATCTCACGAGCAGTACTTC
>NA|TRBV6-2/TRBV6-3|TRBJ1-5|NA
CASSYGQADSNQPQHF
TGTGCCAGCAGTTACGGGCAGGCCGATAGCAATCAGCCCCAGCATTTT
>NA|TRBV5-5|TRBJ1-6|TRBD1
CASSLDRAHNSPLHF
TGTGCCAGCAGCTTAGACAGGGCTCATAATTCACCCCTCCACTTT
>NA|TRBV7-8|TRBJ2-2|NA
CASSKDRLNTGELFF
TGTGCCAGCAGTAAAGACAGGCTGAACACCGGGGAGCTGTTTTTT
>NA|TRBV15|TRBJ2-3|NA
CATSRTDLSTDTQYF
TGTGCCACCAGCAGGACAGACCTTAGCACAGATACGCAGTATTTT
>NA|TRBV5-1|TRBJ2-2|NA
CASSFAGAETGELFF
TGCGCCAGCAGCTTCGCGGGGGCTGAGACCGGGGAGCTGTTTTTT
>NA|TRBV5-1|TRBJ1-2|NA
CASSLDSLSANYGYTF
TGCGCCAGCAGCTTGGACAGCCTGTCAGCTAACTATGGCTACACCTTC
>NA|TRBV2|TRBJ1-5|NA
CASSITGFNQPQHF
TGTGCCAGCAGTATAACGGGATTCAATCAGCCCCAGCATTTT